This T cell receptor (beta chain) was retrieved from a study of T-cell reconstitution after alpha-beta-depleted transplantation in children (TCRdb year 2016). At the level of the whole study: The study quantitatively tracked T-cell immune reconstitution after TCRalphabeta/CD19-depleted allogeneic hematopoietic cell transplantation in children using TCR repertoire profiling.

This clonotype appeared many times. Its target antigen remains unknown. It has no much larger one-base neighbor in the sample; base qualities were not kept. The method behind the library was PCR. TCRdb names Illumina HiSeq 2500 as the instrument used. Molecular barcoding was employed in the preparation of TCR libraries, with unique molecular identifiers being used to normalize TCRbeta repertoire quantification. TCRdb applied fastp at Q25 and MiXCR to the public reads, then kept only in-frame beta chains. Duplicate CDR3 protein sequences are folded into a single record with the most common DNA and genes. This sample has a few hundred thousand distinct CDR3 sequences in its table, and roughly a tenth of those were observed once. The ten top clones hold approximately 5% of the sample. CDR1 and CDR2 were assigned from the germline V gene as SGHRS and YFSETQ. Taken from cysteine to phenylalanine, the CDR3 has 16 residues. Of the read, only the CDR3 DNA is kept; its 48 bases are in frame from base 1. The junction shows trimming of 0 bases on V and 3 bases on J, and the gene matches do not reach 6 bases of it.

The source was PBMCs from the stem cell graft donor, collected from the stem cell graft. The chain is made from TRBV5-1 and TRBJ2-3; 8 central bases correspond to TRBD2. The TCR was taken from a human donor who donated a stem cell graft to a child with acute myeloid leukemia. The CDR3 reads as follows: CASSLARGGETDTQYF. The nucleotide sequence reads TGCGCCAGCAGCTTGGCCCGGGGGGGCGAGACAGATACGCAGTATTTT.